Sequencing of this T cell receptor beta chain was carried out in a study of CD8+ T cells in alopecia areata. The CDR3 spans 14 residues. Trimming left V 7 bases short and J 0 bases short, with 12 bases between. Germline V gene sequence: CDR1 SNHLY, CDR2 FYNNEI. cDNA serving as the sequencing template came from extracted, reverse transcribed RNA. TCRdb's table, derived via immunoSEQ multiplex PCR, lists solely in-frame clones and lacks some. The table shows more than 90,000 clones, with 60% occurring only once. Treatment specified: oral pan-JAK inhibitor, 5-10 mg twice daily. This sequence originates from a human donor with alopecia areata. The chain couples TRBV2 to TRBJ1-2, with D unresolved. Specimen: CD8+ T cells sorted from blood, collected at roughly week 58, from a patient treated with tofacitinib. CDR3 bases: TGTGCCAGCACTTCAACGACAACTAACTATGGCTACACCTTC. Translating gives CASTSTTTNYGYTF.